This TCR beta chain was recorded in a study of identifying expanded T cells in peripheral blood. This clone was seen a single time. Germline CDR1 reads GTSNPN; CDR2 reads SVGIG (reference sequence). The CDR3 is made up of 16 amino acids. The germline V and J ends were trimmed by 3 bases and 6 bases, with 23 bases remaining between them. Assay used: immunoSEQ multiplex PCR; TCRdb lists only in-frame clones, some missing. The sample includes 75,000 to 90,000 clones, about 90% of them seen just once. The chain uses TRBV30 and TRBJ1-2; D might be TRBD1 (6 bases). The sample taken for sequencing was blood. The receptor's source is a person aged 18-70 years in good health. CDR3 coding DNA: TGTGCCTGGAGGCCTCGAAGGGGGGTTAGGCTTGATGGCTACACCTTC. Amino acids: CAWRPRRGVRLDGYTF.